This T cell receptor (beta chain) derives from a study of response to subunit inactivated influenza vaccine. In its sample, this clonotype was seen a few times. TCRdb itself ran the RT-PCR reads through MiXCR, one entry per CDR3 protein. The sample contains around 530,000 distinct CDR3 sequences, around 11% of which appear only once. The CDR3 has 15 residues. With V trimmed by 5 bases and J by 0 bases, 7 bases remained unmatched. Germline assignment: CDR1 MNHEY and CDR2 SMNVEV (reference sequence). The sequence came from a man aged 50-59 years who received an inactivated influenza vaccine. Sequenced here: PBMCs from blood, sampled on the day of vaccination. The chain has TRBV27 and TRBJ2-7; 7 bases agree with TRBD2. This CDR3 reads CASSPTRGSSYEQYF. In DNA, the CDR3 is TGTGCCAGCAGTCCGACGCGCGGGAGCTCCTACGAGCAGTACTTC.